The 19 T cell receptor beta chains reported below all come from one sample, sequenced in a study of blood T cell repertoires in COVID-19. Sequencing was performed with immunoSEQ multiplex PCR; in TCRdb, only in-frame clones are kept and a portion is missing. The sample shows roughly 250,000 clones, about 86% of them seen only once. The sequencing sample was made of peripheral blood. The receptor source for this set is a person aged 65 to 85 with COVID-19, enrolled during active disease.

The gene calls are TRBV2 and TRBJ2-2, with TRBD2 matching over 9 bases. Germline V CDR1 and CDR2: SNHLY, FYNNEI. J lost 4 bases, V lost 6 bases, and 9 bases had no gene match. The CDR3 runs to 16 residues. This chain's CDR3 is CASSPMGGGGTGELFF. CDR3 nucleotide sequence: TGTGCCAGCAGCCCCATGGGCGGGGGGGGCACCGGGGAGCTGTTTTTT.

The chain links TRBV5-1 to TRBJ2-7; 7 nucleotides line up with TRBD1. The germline V gene encodes CDR1 SGHRS and CDR2 YFSETQ. The V and J ends lost 4 bases and 2 bases, in that order; junction bases with no gene match: 9. The length of the CDR3 is 15 residues. The CDR3 region has the DNA TGCGCCAGCAGCCTAGGGACAGAGACTACCTACGAGCAGTACTTC. Amino acid sequence: CASSLGTETTYEQYF.

This rearrangement joins TRBV19 to TRBJ2-3, with a possible D match to TRBD1 (6 bases). This CDR3 spans 14 amino acids. Germline V lookup: CDR1 LNHDA, CDR2 SQIVND (reference sequence). V lost 4 bases and J 2 bases, leaving 10 bases between the germline ends. The CDR3 is CASSTQGFTDTQYF. CDR3 sequence (DNA): TGTGCCAGTAGTACACAGGGATTCACAGATACGCAGTATTTT.

This clone appeared once. The gene calls are TRBV6-5 and TRBJ2-7; 9 bases line up with TRBD2. The CDR3 is 14 residues long. V lost 7 bases, J lost 2 bases, and 6 bases stayed unmatched. Per germline, CDR1 MNHEY and CDR2 SVGAGI. CDR3 residues: CASTQREAPYEQYF. Written as DNA, the CDR3 is TGTGCCAGCACCCAGCGGGAGGCCCCCTACGAGCAGTACTTC.

A remark on this clone: At one end, the junction sequence differs from germline, possibly due to a read error. The V call is TRBV24-1, the J call TRBJ2-7; D is undetermined. CDR3 length equals 14 residues. Germline values: CDR1 KGHDR, CDR2 SFDVKD. In nucleotides, the CDR3 is TGTGCCACCAGCGATTTGCTAGATACCTACGAGCAGTACTTC. Amino acids: CATSDLLDTYEQYF.

CDR3 sequence: CATSEGQGRQPQHF. Here the CDR3 DNA reads TGTGCCACCAGTGAGGGACAGGGTCGTCAGCCCCAGCATTTT. This chain links TRBV24-1 with TRBJ1-5; 9 bases are a match to TRBD1. V shed 4 bases, J shed 6 bases, and the junction held 3 bases outside the gene matches. Germline V gene data show CDR1 as KGHDR and CDR2 as SFDVKD. The CDR3 contains 14 residues.

This clone has a single count. The chain recombines TRBV5-4 with TRBJ2-2; the match to TRBD1 covers 10 bases. J lost 7 bases, V lost 4 bases, and 7 bases had no gene match. The V gene's germline CDR1 is SGHNT and CDR2 YYREEE (reference sequence). The CDR3 extends over 15 amino acids. CDR3 residues: CASSLRTGGNGELFF. The CDR3 bases are TGTGCCAGCAGCCTTAGGACAGGGGGAAACGGGGAGCTGTTTTTT.

The chain carries TRBV2 and TRBJ2-7; D is undetermined. The CDR3 contains 16 residues. The V gene lost 6 bases and the J gene lost 2 bases, with 20 bases spanning the gap. Germline lookup yields CDR1 SNHLY and CDR2 FYNNEI. CDR3 DNA: TGTGCCAGCAGAAGCCTCCGGAAACTCGAGGCCTACGAGCAGTACTTC. It translates to CASRSLRKLEAYEQYF.

This clone turned up a few times. V usage is TRBV7-2 and J usage is TRBJ1-3; the D is unclear. This CDR3 has 13 residues. Trimming shortened V by 2 bases and J by 4 bases, and 6 bases separated the two germline ends. CDR1 is SGHTA and CDR2 is FQGNSA in the germline V gene. The CDR3 bases are TGTGCCAGCAGCTTATCGGTGGGAAACACCATATATTTT. It is translated as CASSLSVGNTIYF.

The chain combines TRBV4-3 with TRBJ1-1, with TRBD1 matching 8 bases. The germline V gene has CDR1 LGHNA and CDR2 YSLEER. V lost 2 bases and J lost 6; bases outside the gene matches: 8. This CDR3 region has 15 residues. The CDR3 coding sequence is TGCGCCAGCAGCCAAAGACAGGGGTGGGGGGCTGAAGCTTTCTTT. Translating it yields CASSQRQGWGAEAFF.

In this sample, this clone turned up a few times. CDR3 DNA sequence: TGTGCCAGCAGCACTGGGACTGGGAGGGAGCAGTACTTC. Protein: CASSTGTGREQYF. The chain joins TRBV28 to TRBJ2-7; the D gene is possibly TRBD2 (6 bases). The CDR3 has 13 amino acids. Trimming stripped 6 bases from V and 7 bases from J, with 16 bases between. Germline V CDR1 and CDR2: MDHEN, SYDVKM.

The chain uses TRBV29-1 and TRBJ1-2; 8 bases are shared with TRBD1. Germline loops: CDR1 SQVTM, CDR2 ANQGSEA. The V segment lost 0 bases and the J segment 6 bases; nucleotides outside the gene matches: 12. The CDR3 runs to 16 residues. CDR3 protein: CSVEDIGTGIRHGYTF. CDR3 sequence (DNA): TGCAGCGTTGAAGATATTGGGACAGGAATTAGACATGGCTACACCTTC.

This rearrangement joins TRBV7-9 to TRBJ1-5, with 7 bases aligning to TRBD1. The CDR3 has 14 amino acids. Germline lookup yields CDR1 SEHNR and CDR2 FQNEAQ (reference sequence). The trim removed 1 base at V and 8 bases at J, leaving 5 bases unmatched. Written as DNA, the CDR3 is TGTGCCAGCAGCTTAGGAGGGGGCCCGGAGCCCCAGCATTTT. Protein sequence: CASSLGGGPEPQHF.

This sequence joins TRBV9 and TRBJ1-1; TRBD1 aligns across 9 bases. V lost 4 bases, J lost 4 bases, and 14 bases stayed unmatched. CDR1 is SGDLS and CDR2 is YYNGEE in the germline V gene. The CDR3 length is 17 residues. Here the CDR3 reads CASSSRLGDRAGTEAFF. CDR3 nucleotide sequence: TGTGCCAGCAGCTCTCGTTTGGGGGACAGGGCGGGCACTGAAGCTTTCTTT.

CDR3 in amino acids: CASSEGTARGNTIYF. The CDR3 region has the DNA TGTGCCAGCAGCGAGGGGACAGCTCGGGGAAACACCATATATTTT. The genes are TRBV9 and TRBJ1-3; 7 positions agree with TRBD1. With 3 bases clipped from V and 4 bases from J, the junction kept 7 bases outside the gene matches. Germline V gene lookup returns CDR1 SGDLS and CDR2 YYNGEE. The CDR3 totals 15 residues.

This chain uses TRBV9 with TRBJ1-5, with 9 bases matching TRBD1. The CDR3 has 13 residues. Germline V CDR1 and CDR2: SGDLS, YYNGEE. V gave up 3 bases and J gave up 11 bases; unmatched junction bases: 6. The CDR3 DNA reads as TGTGCCAGCAGCGCCTCCGACAGGGGGTCCCAGCATTTT. It specifies CASSASDRGSQHF.

This sequence joins TRBV28 and TRBJ1-2, with D unresolved. Trimming took off 6 bases at V and 8 bases at J, with 13 bases between the two ends. CDR1 MDHEN and CDR2 SYDVKM come from the germline V gene. The CDR3 loop spans 12 amino acids. The CDR3 spells CASSSLGVGYTF. The CDR3 DNA is TGTGCCAGCAGCTCCCTCGGGGTCGGCTACACCTTC.

This clone was observed once. The rearrangement joins TRBV18 to TRBJ1-5; tentative D call: TRBD1 (6 bases). The length of the CDR3 is 14 residues. V lost 5 bases, J lost 6 bases, and 14 bases lay in between. Germline CDR1 and CDR2: KGHSH and LQKENI. CDR3 bases: TGTGCCAGCTCAAATACAGGGTACAGTCAGCCCCAGCATTTT. Amino acid sequence: CASSNTGYSQPQHF.

The genes are TRBV7-3 and TRBJ2-1, with a possible D match to TRBD2 (5 bases). The CDR3 runs 16 residues. The V gene lost 2 bases and the J gene lost 0 bases, with 11 bases spanning the gap. Germline CDR1 SGHTA, CDR2 FQGTGA. CDR3 sequence: CASSLGGAVSYNEQFF. DNA of the CDR3: TGTGCCAGCAGCTTAGGTGGAGCGGTCTCCTACAATGAGCAGTTCTTC. The variable domain in full, completed from reference TRBV7-3 and TRBJ2-1, reads GAGVSQTPSNKVTEKGKYVELRCDPISGHTALYWYRQSLGQGPEFLIYFQGTGAADDSGLPNDRFFAVRPEGSVSTLKIQRTERGDSAVYLCASSLGGAVSYNEQFFGPGTRLTVL.